These 25 T cell receptor beta chains were sequenced from one sample in a study of cytomegalovirus exposure and HLA in healthy donors. It was with 60 Vbeta and 13 Jbeta primers that the PCR ran. Assay: immunoSEQ multiplex PCR; the TCRdb copy retains only in-frame clones and omits some. This table has 99,000 or so clones, around 80% appearing once. Sequencing used PBMCs. The receptor source for this set is a woman in her thirties or forties in good health and CMV-seronegative.

The chain employs TRBV6-1 and TRBJ1-2; possible D gene TRBD1, 5 bases. Per the germline V gene, CDR1 is MNHNS and CDR2 is SASEGT. There are 14 residues in the CDR3. The V gene lost 1 base and the J gene lost 7 bases, with 13 bases spanning the gap. DNA for the CDR3: TGTGCCAGCAGTGAAGTTGGCAGGGCAAGTGGCTACACCTTC. Amino acid sequence: CASSEVGRASGYTF.

V is TRBV9 and J is TRBJ2-3, with 10 bases that match TRBD1. The germline V gene encodes CDR1 SGDLS and CDR2 YYNGEE. The CDR3 contains 16 residues. The V and J ends lost 3 bases and 4 bases, in that order; junction bases with no gene match: 8. This chain's CDR3 is CASSAATGGVADTQYF. CDR3 coding DNA: TGTGCCAGCAGCGCCGCGACAGGGGGCGTCGCAGATACGCAGTATTTT.

This rearrangement joins TRBV9 to TRBJ2-3, with D uncertain. The CDR3 has 13 residues. V was cut by 0 bases and J by 5 bases, with 7 bases left in between. Germline values: CDR1 SGDLS, CDR2 YYNGEE. The CDR3 coding sequence is TGTGCCAGCAGCGTAGGGTCAGGAGATACGCAGTATTTT. This translates into CASSVGSGDTQYF.

This clone was counted a single time. V gene TRBV2 combines with J gene TRBJ1-6; D possibly corresponds to TRBD1 (6 bases). The CDR3 length is 14 residues. V lost 7 bases, J lost 7 bases, and 14 bases lay in between. Germline V lookup: CDR1 SNHLY, CDR2 FYNNEI. Here the CDR3 DNA reads TGTGCCAGCACCTCCAGGGGTTCCAATTCACCCCTCCACTTT. Translation: CASTSRGSNSPLHF.

This chain joins TRBV19 and TRBJ1-5; maybe TRBD1 (6 bases). The CDR3 is 14 amino acids. Germline loops: CDR1 LNHDA, CDR2 SQIVND (reference sequence). The V and J ends lost 7 bases and 7 bases respectively, with 17 bases between them. CDR3 in DNA: TGTGCCAGTAACCTCGCGACAGGCGGACAGCCCCAGCATTTT. Translated: CASNLATGGQPQHF.

This chain connects TRBV28 to TRBJ1-1; D may be TRBD1 (5 bases). CDR1 and CDR2 (germline): MDHEN, SYDVKM. This CDR3 spans 15 amino acids. The V end was cut by 2 bases, the J end by 11 bases, with 21 bases between. Written as DNA, the CDR3 is TGTGCCAGCAGTTTACAGATGGGGCGGCCCGGAGAGGCTTTCTTT. It specifies CASSLQMGRPGEAFF.

In nucleotides, the CDR3 is TGTGCCAGCAGTGTAGAGCCCTACGAGCAGTACTTC. This sequence encodes CASSVEPYEQYF. J is TRBJ2-7 and V is TRBV6-5; D is unresolved. The CDR3 consists of 12 residues. Between the trimmed V and J ends, which lost 5 bases and 2 bases, there was a span of 7 bases. Germline V gene data show CDR1 as MNHEY and CDR2 as SVGAGI.

This chain connects TRBV27 to TRBJ2-3; D is undetermined. Trimming removed 3 bases from V and 0 bases from J, with 7 bases in between. The CDR3 spans 14 residues. Germline assignment: CDR1 MNHEY and CDR2 SMNVEV (reference sequence). The CDR3 DNA reads TGTGCCAGCAGTTTCCAAGCTAGCACAGATACGCAGTATTTT. Its protein product is CASSFQASTDTQYF.

This sequence joins TRBV9 and TRBJ2-7, with D possibly matching TRBD1 (6 bases). Germline V gene lookup returns CDR1 SGDLS and CDR2 YYNGEE. V lost 3 bases and J 1 base, leaving 14 bases between the germline ends. The CDR3 contains 15 residues. The CDR3 sequence: CASSASGHQSYEQYF. As DNA, the CDR3 is TGTGCCAGCAGCGCATCGGGACACCAGTCCTACGAGCAGTACTTC.

The chain has TRBV27 and TRBJ1-2, with 8 bases that match TRBD1. This CDR3 is built from 15 residues. V shed 6 bases, J shed 4 bases, and the junction held 10 bases outside the gene matches. Germline CDR1 reads MNHEY; CDR2 reads SMNVEV (reference sequence). The CDR3 loop is CASSSGQGAVYGYTF. The CDR3 nucleotides read TGTGCCAGCAGCTCCGGGCAGGGGGCCGTCTATGGCTACACCTTC.

This chain's CDR3 is CASSLTGWGLFF. CDR3 coding DNA: TGTGCCAGCAGCTTAACGGGGTGGGGGCTGTTTTTT. The rearrangement links TRBV7-2 to TRBJ2-2; perhaps TRBD2 as D (5 bases). The germline V gene encodes CDR1 SGHTA and CDR2 FQGNSA. The CDR3 covers 12 residues. V was pared by 2 bases and J by 13 bases, with 11 bases between.

The V call is TRBV7-9, the J call TRBJ2-3; TRBD2 matches at 10 bases. The CDR3 sequence is 16 residues long. The V segment lost 4 bases and the J segment 5 bases; nucleotides outside the gene matches: 9. Per germline, CDR1 SEHNR and CDR2 FQNEAQ (reference sequence). The CDR3 DNA is TGTGCCAGCAGCTGGGTTCTAGCGGGAGAGGGAGATACGCAGTATTTT. Amino acids: CASSWVLAGEGDTQYF.

This clone appeared a few times. The J gene is TRBJ2-1, the V gene TRBV7-2, with 7 bases fitting TRBD2. The CDR3 has 17 residues. V was pared by 5 bases and J by 1 base, with 11 bases of the junction left unmatched. Germline CDR1 and CDR2: SGHTA and FQGNSA. The CDR3 region is CASSRRGGSSSYNEQFF. The CDR3 DNA reads as TGTGCCAGCAGCCGTCGGGGCGGGAGTTCATCCTACAATGAGCAGTTCTTC.

The chain links TRBV7-8 to TRBJ2-1; 7 bases agree with TRBD2. This CDR3 contains 15 residues. The germline V gene encodes CDR1 SGHVS and CDR2 FQNEAQ. V lost 4 bases to trimming and J lost 6 bases; unmatched junction nucleotides: 9. CDR3 sequence (DNA): TGTGCCAGCAGCTCGGGGGGATTTTCGGGCAATGAGCAGTTCTTC. Translating it yields CASSSGGFSGNEQFF.

The chain carries TRBV28 and TRBJ2-7, with a possible D match to TRBD2 (5 bases). Trimming removed 0 bases at V and 12 bases at J, with 12 bases between. Germline values: CDR1 MDHEN, CDR2 SYDVKM. The CDR3 covers 12 residues. This CDR3 is CASSLWGANTYF. The CDR3 nucleotides are TGTGCCAGCAGTTTATGGGGAGCCAATACGTACTTC.

Turning to this clone: A junction boundary mismatches the germline segment, possibly from a read error. The J gene is TRBJ1-3, the V gene TRBV7-9; 7 bases map to TRBD1. From germline, CDR1 is SEHNR and CDR2 FQNEAQ (reference sequence). The CDR3 runs 16 residues. The chain's CDR3 is CSSSPDPTGSGNTIYF. Written as DNA, the CDR3 is TGTTCCAGCAGCCCCGATCCGACAGGGAGTGGAAACACCATATATTTT.

V is TRBV28 and J is TRBJ1-1; D remains unclear. The CDR3 length is 12 residues. V gave up 6 bases and J gave up 7 bases, with 12 bases separating them. From germline, CDR1 is MDHEN and CDR2 SYDVKM. The CDR3: CASRRHRIEAFF. The CDR3 region has the DNA TGTGCCAGCAGGCGACATCGAATTGAAGCTTTCTTT. Complete variable domain (other parts from reference TRBV28 and TRBJ1-1): DVKVTQSSRYLVKRTGEKVFLECVQDMDHENMFWYRQDPGLGLRLIYFSYDVKMKEKGDIPEGYSVSREKKERFSLILESASTNQTSMYLCASRRHRIEAFFGQGTRLTVV.

The chain combines TRBV29-1 with TRBJ2-7, with no clear D. The CDR3 has 13 residues. The V gene's germline CDR1 is SQVTM and CDR2 ANQGSEA. The ends were cut back, 5 bases at V and 0 bases at J, with 11 bases in the middle. The CDR3 bases are TGCAGCGTTTCTGGTCAGGACTCCTACGAGCAGTACTTC. Protein sequence: CSVSGQDSYEQYF.

This chain joins TRBV29-1 and TRBJ2-5, with 11 positions matching TRBD2. Trimming at V came to 6 bases and at J to 2 bases, leaving 8 bases not matched to a gene. Germline V gene lookup returns CDR1 SQVTM and CDR2 ANQGSEA. The CDR3 has 15 amino acids. The CDR3 nucleotides read TGCAGCGTGGCACTAGCGGGAGTTGGACAAGAGACCCAGTACTTC. The encoded protein is CSVALAGVGQETQYF.

This clone occurred a few times. J is TRBJ2-5 and V is TRBV6-1; 10 bases line up with TRBD1. With V trimmed by 4 bases and J by 4 bases, 3 bases remained unmatched. This CDR3 is built from 14 residues. Germline CDR1 and CDR2: MNHNS and SASEGT. The CDR3 sequence is CASSAGQGGETQYF. CDR3 bases: TGTGCCAGCAGTGCCGGACAGGGGGGAGAGACCCAGTACTTC.

This clone was picked up a small number of times. The chain has TRBV19 and TRBJ1-5, with D possibly TRBD1 on 5 matching bases. Trimming cost V 7 bases and J 4 bases, with 17 bases left between them. Germline V lookup: CDR1 LNHDA, CDR2 SQIVND (reference sequence). This CDR3 comprises 15 residues. Here the CDR3 reads CASKPGLEGNQPQHF. The CDR3 DNA reads TGTGCCAGTAAACCAGGGTTGGAAGGTAATCAGCCCCAGCATTTT.

The chain is built from TRBV5-1 and TRBJ2-3; 11 bases fit TRBD1. Germline V CDR1 and CDR2: SGHRS, YFSETQ. V gave up 1 base and J gave up 6 bases; unmatched junction bases: 7. The CDR3 sequence is 16 residues long. The CDR3 nucleotides read TGCGCCAGCAGCTTGTTTGGGGACAGGGGGTTTGATACGCAGTATTTT. Encoded protein: CASSLFGDRGFDTQYF.

About this clone: The sample holds other DNA sequences that translate to the same CDR3. The chain combines TRBV20-1 with TRBJ1-2; D perhaps matches TRBD1 (5 bases). V lost 3 bases and J 5 bases, leaving 7 bases between the germline ends. The CDR3 is made up of 11 amino acids. Germline lookup yields CDR1 DFQATT and CDR2 SNEGSKA (reference sequence). The CDR3 DNA sequence: TGCAGTGCTAGTGGGGGGTATGGCTACACCTTC. This codes for CSASGGYGYTF.

J is TRBJ2-2 and V is TRBV5-1; 8 nucleotides line up with TRBD1. This CDR3 spans 13 amino acids. CDR1 is SGHRS, CDR2 YFSETQ, per germline. Trimming at V came to 4 bases and at J to 6 bases, leaving 2 bases not matched to a gene. CDR3 residues: CASSPTGAGELFF. The CDR3 DNA is TGCGCCAGCAGCCCGACAGGGGCCGGGGAGCTGTTTTTT. Combining the CDR3 with reference TRBV5-1 and TRBJ2-2 gives the whole variable domain KAGVTQTPRYLIKTRGQQVTLSCSPISGHRSVSWYQQTPGQGLQFLFEYFSETQRNKGNFPGRFSGRQFSNSRSEMNVSTLELGDSALYLCASSPTGAGELFFGEGSRLTVL.

The rearrangement uses TRBV13 and TRBJ2-1, with 9 positions matching TRBD2. From germline, CDR1 is PRHDT and CDR2 FYEKMQ (reference sequence). Trimming at V came to 1 base and at J to 7 bases, leaving 8 bases not matched to a gene. There are 16 residues in the CDR3. The CDR3 bases are TGTGCCAGCAGCTTAGCTCGGCGGGAGGGCCGTAATGAGCAGTTCTTC. It yields the protein CASSLARREGRNEQFF.